What follows are 14 T cell receptor beta chains derived from one specimen sequenced in a study of blood T cell repertoires in COVID-19. Sequencing used immunoSEQ multiplex PCR; TCRdb keeps in-frame clones, though not all of them. The repertoire includes around 270,000 clones, 80% to 90% of them detected once, and about 4.6% sits in the top ten. The sequencing sample was made of peripheral blood. All receptors derive from a man aged 40-50 years with acute or convalescent COVID-19.

The CDR3 nucleotides read TGTGCCAGTAGTACCCCAGGGTTGAGGAGCTATGGCTACACCTTC. Amino acid sequence: CASSTPGLRSYGYTF. V is TRBV19 and J is TRBJ1-2; weak D call: TRBD1 (5 bases). CDR1 and CDR2 (germline): LNHDA, SQIVND (reference sequence). The V and J ends lost 4 bases and 4 bases respectively, with 16 bases between them. CDR3 length: 15 amino acids. The variable domain in full, with the rest retrieved from reference TRBV19 and TRBJ1-2, is DGGITQSPKYLFRKEGQNVTLSCEQNLNHDAMYWYRQDPGQGLRLIYYSQIVNDFQKGDIAEGYSVSREKKESFPLTVTSAQKNPTAFYLCASSTPGLRSYGYTFGSGTRLTVV.

This chain links TRBV7-2 with TRBJ2-3; 8 bases are shared with TRBD2. Trimming took 5 bases from V and 2 from J; bases not matched to a gene: 6. Per the germline V gene, CDR1 is SGHTA and CDR2 is FQGNSA. The CDR3 spans 15 residues. The DNA of the CDR3 is TGTGCCAGCAGCCTCCTAGCGGGCCTCACAGATACGCAGTATTTT. Protein product: CASSLLAGLTDTQYF.

The chain couples TRBV7-2 to TRBJ1-3; D may be TRBD1 (5 bases). There are 14 residues in the CDR3. Trimming pared 3 bases from V and 4 bases from J, leaving 10 bases between. Germline-derived CDR1 and CDR2 are SGHTA and FQGNSA. The DNA for the CDR3 is TGTGCCAGCAGCTTCCAAGGGGTGGGAAACACCATATATTTT. It codes for CASSFQGVGNTIYF.

J is TRBJ1-1 and V is TRBV11-2; possibly TRBD1 for D (5 bases). CDR3 length equals 16 residues. Trimming took 1 base from V and 5 from J, leaving 17 bases between them. From germline, CDR1 is SGHAT and CDR2 FQNNGV. CDR3 region: CASSLVGQGKGTEAFF. CDR3 DNA sequence: TGTGCCAGCAGCTTAGTGGGGCAGGGAAAAGGAACTGAAGCTTTCTTT.

The count of this clone is one. This chain joins TRBV5-4 and TRBJ1-1, with 9 bases lining up with TRBD1. This CDR3 contains 15 residues. Germline CDR1 and CDR2: SGHNT and YYREEE (reference sequence). The ends lost 4 bases at V and 3 bases at J; junction bases unmatched: 7. As DNA, the CDR3 is TGTGCCAGCAGCCATGCGGGACAGGGCCACACTGAAGCTTTCTTT. As protein: CASSHAGQGHTEAFF.

The chain recombines TRBV3-1 (or the pseudogene TRBV3-2) with TRBJ2-3; D remains unclear. CDR1 is LGHDT and CDR2 is YNNKEL in the germline V gene (reference sequence). Deletions cut 5 bases from V and 2 bases from J, with 8 bases between. The CDR3 totals 13 residues. In DNA, the CDR3 is TGTGCCAGCAGCTACCGAGCCACAGATACGCAGTATTTT. Amino acids: CASSYRATDTQYF.

This chain connects TRBV7-3 to TRBJ1-1; D might be TRBD1 (6 bases). Germline V gene sequence: CDR1 SGHTA, CDR2 FQGTGA. With 5 bases removed from V and 5 bases from J, the gap between germline ends came to 18 bases. The CDR3 loop spans 15 amino acids. The CDR3 DNA reads TGTGCCAGCAGCCCGGAAGGGGGGGAAGGTACTGAAGCTTTCTTT. Its translation is CASSPEGGEGTEAFF.

The rearrangement uses TRBV5-1 and TRBJ2-2, with 7 bases that match TRBD2. CDR1 is SGHRS, CDR2 YFSETQ, per germline. V was pared by 5 bases and J by 5 bases, with 12 bases of the junction left unmatched. The CDR3 is made up of 16 amino acids. CDR3 amino acids: CASSLGGQSRTGELFF. The DNA for the CDR3 is TGCGCCAGCAGTCTGGGAGGGCAGTCGCGGACCGGGGAGCTGTTTTTT.

This rearrangement joins TRBV6-5 to TRBJ2-7, with 9 bases aligning to TRBD1. This CDR3 contains 11 residues. With V trimmed by 10 bases and J by 4 bases, 2 bases remained unmatched. Germline values: CDR1 MNHEY, CDR2 SVGAGI. The CDR3 here is CANGQGYEQYF. CDR3 nucleotides: TGTGCCAACGGACAGGGGTACGAGCAGTACTTC.

This chain links TRBV25-1 with TRBJ2-3, with 7 nucleotides matching TRBD1. Germline V gene lookup returns CDR1 MGHDK and CDR2 SYGVNS. V dropped 6 bases and J dropped 0; count of bases not matched to a gene: 3. This CDR3 spans 14 amino acids. The CDR3 bases are TGTGCCAGCAGGCAGACAGGGAGCACAGATACGCAGTATTTT. It codes for CASRQTGSTDTQYF. The full variable domain, its missing parts supplied by reference TRBV25-1 and TRBJ2-3, is EADIYQTPRYLVIGTGKKITLECSQTMGHDKMYWYQQDPGMELHLIHYSYGVNSTEKGDLSSESTVSRIRTEHFPLTLESARPSHTSQYLCASRQTGSTDTQYFGPGTRLTVL.

The J gene is TRBJ1-1, the V gene TRBV5-1, with 7 bases fitting TRBD1. The CDR3 length is 13 residues. The trim removed 5 bases at V and 2 bases at J, leaving 3 bases unmatched. CDR1 SGHRS and CDR2 YFSETQ come from the germline V gene. The CDR3: CASSDRVNTEAFF. As DNA, the CDR3 is TGCGCCAGCAGTGACAGGGTAAACACTGAAGCTTTCTTT.

The chain has TRBV7-2 and TRBJ1-3, with 8 nucleotides matching TRBD1. The CDR3 spans 15 residues. The J segment lost 4 bases and the V segment lost 1 base, leaving 3 bases of the junction unmatched. Germline CDR1 and CDR2: SGHTA and FQGNSA. The CDR3 DNA follows: TGTGCCAGCAGCTTAGTTGGACAGGGAGGAAACACCATATATTTT. Protein: CASSLVGQGGNTIYF.

The rearrangement links TRBV5-4 to TRBJ1-1, with D possibly matching TRBD1 (5 bases). The V gene lost 4 bases and the J gene lost 7 bases, with 14 bases spanning the gap. This CDR3 region has 13 residues. The germline gives CDR1 SGHNT, CDR2 YYREEE (reference sequence). The CDR3 coding sequence is TGTGCCAGCAGCACTGACAGACACGGTGAAGCTTTCTTT. It translates to CASSTDRHGEAFF. The whole variable domain, remainder taken from reference TRBV5-4 and TRBJ1-1, is ETGVTQSPTHLIKTRGQQVTLRCSSQSGHNTVSWYQQALGQGPQFIFQYYREEENGRGNFPPRFSGLQFPNYSSELNVNALELDDSALYLCASSTDRHGEAFFGQGTRLTVV.

The chain is built from TRBV5-6 and TRBJ2-2; D is perhaps TRBD1 (5 bases). Between the trimmed V and J ends, which lost 2 bases and 0 bases, there was a span of 8 bases. Per the germline V gene, CDR1 is SGHDT and CDR2 is YYEEEE. This CDR3 is 15 amino acids long. CDR3 residues: CASSLGHANTGELFF. The CDR3 DNA is TGTGCCAGCAGCTTAGGACATGCGAACACCGGGGAGCTGTTTTTT.